Listed below are T cell receptor beta chains from one sample, sequenced in a study of T cell responses to AZD1222 COVID-19 vaccine. Measured with immunoSEQ multiplex PCR; TCRdb has only the in-frame clones, and not every one. The repertoire includes some 120,000 clones, roughly 88% of them detected once, and approximately 8.8% sits in the top ten. Sequenced here: peripheral blood, sampled on day 0 of AZD1222 vaccination. These receptors were collected from an adult in good health. Each CDR3 is given with its conserved first and last residue. The D gene is left open where the match is weak. Not all rows give a size; the values are once, few, many and, for expanded clones, a class.

d_gene,abundance,v_gene,j_gene,CDR3aa,CDR3nt
NA,NA,TRBV15,TRBJ2-2,CATSRGLEAGELFF,TGTGCCACCAGCAGAGGTCTGGAAGCCGGGGAGCTGTTTTTT
TRBD1,NA,TRBV9,TRBJ1-3,CASSTQGARGNTIYF,TGTGCCAGCAGCACACAGGGGGCGCGTGGAAACACCATATATTTT
NA,NA,TRBV11-3,TRBJ2-3,CASSLGSITDTQYF,TGTGCCAGCAGCTTGGGTAGTATCACAGATACGCAGTATTTT
TRBD1,NA,TRBV12-3/TRBV12-4,TRBJ1-2,CASSRQQGEGYTF,TGTGCCAGCAGCCGCCAACAGGGGGAGGGCTACACCTTC
NA,NA,TRBV9,TRBJ1-5,CASSVGPEEGQPQHF,TGTGCCAGCAGCGTTGGGCCAGAGGAAGGGCAGCCCCAGCATTTT
TRBD1,NA,TRBV10-3,TRBJ1-5,CAISELDLGQGRLVSNQPQHF,TGTGCCATCAGTGAACTTGACCTCGGACAGGGGCGACTGGTAAGCAATCAGCCCCAGCATTTT
NA,NA,TRBV5-1,TRBJ1-1,CASSPSPMGPNTEAFF,TGCGCCAGCAGCCCGAGCCCCATGGGGCCGAACACTGAAGCTTTCTTT
NA,NA,TRBV7-2,TRBJ1-6,CASRDDGGAYSPLHF,TGTGCCAGCAGGGACGATGGGGGGGCTTATTCACCCCTCCACTTT
TRBD1,NA,TRBV19,TRBJ1-1,CASSNRGGRTEAFF,TGTGCCAGTAGCAACAGGGGAGGGAGGACTGAAGCTTTCTTT
NA,NA,TRBV27,TRBJ2-3,CASSLNGLDTDTQYF,TGTGCCAGCAGTTTAAACGGGCTTGACACAGATACGCAGTATTTT
NA,NA,TRBV18,TRBJ2-7,CASSPDRYEQYF,TGTGCCAGCTCACCAGACCGCTACGAGCAGTACTTC
TRBD2,NA,TRBV3-1/TRBV3-2,TRBJ2-2,CASSQESGGAGELFF,TGTGCCAGCAGCCAAGAGAGCGGGGGGGCCGGGGAGCTGTTTTTT
TRBD2,NA,TRBV4-2,TRBJ2-2,CASSQDGLAGLNTGELFF,TGTGCCAGCAGCCAAGATGGACTAGCGGGTCTGAACACCGGGGAGCTGTTTTTT
TRBD1,NA,TRBV4-3,TRBJ1-2,CASSQEVKGGTYGYTF,TGCGCCAGCAGCCAAGAAGTAAAAGGGGGCACGTATGGCTACACCTTC
NA,NA,TRBV18,TRBJ1-5,CASSPGVGDSNQPQHF,TGTGCCAGCTCACCGGGGGTCGGGGATAGCAATCAGCCCCAGCATTTT
TRBD1,NA,TRBV4-3,TRBJ1-4,CASSQVLTGGPMNEKLFF,TGCGCCAGCAGCCAAGTCCTGACAGGGGGGCCTATGAACGAAAAACTGTTTTTT
NA,NA,TRBV5-5,TRBJ1-5,CASSYRDGGWWPQHF,TGTGCCAGCAGCTACCGGGACGGAGGCTGGTGGCCCCAGCATTTT
TRBD1,NA,TRBV29-1,TRBJ2-7,CSVFLDRTYEQYF,TGCAGCGTTTTCTTGGACAGGACCTACGAGCAGTACTTC
NA,NA,TRBV28,TRBJ1-6,CASSLSSYNSPLHF,TGTGCCAGCAGTTTAAGCTCCTATAATTCACCCCTCCACTTT
NA,NA,TRBV5-5,TRBJ1-5,CASSRRDNQPQHF,TGTGCCAGCAGCCGGAGAGACAATCAGCCCCAGCATTTT
NA,NA,TRBV30,TRBJ1-1,CAWKAGVNTEAFF,TGTGCCTGGAAAGCGGGAGTGAACACTGAAGCTTTCTTT
TRBD2,NA,TRBV30,TRBJ2-1,CAWSVLSGSYNEQFF,TGTGCCTGGAGTGTACTTAGCGGGAGTTACAATGAGCAGTTCTTC
NA,NA,TRBV7-2,TRBJ1-2,CASSSQGIDGYTF,TGTGCCAGCAGTTCCCAGGGTATCGATGGCTACACCTTC
NA,NA,TRBV13,TRBJ1-5,CASSDGQGRGYQPQHF,TGTGCCAGCAGCGACGGCCAGGGAAGGGGGTATCAGCCCCAGCATTTT
NA,NA,TRBV3-1/TRBV3-2,TRBJ2-2,CASSQATGELFF,TGTGCCAGCAGCCAAGCAACCGGGGAGCTGTTTTTT
NA,NA,TRBV4-1,TRBJ2-2,CASSLGSKGTGELFF,TGCGCCAGCAGTCTAGGGAGTAAGGGCACCGGGGAGCTGTTTTTT
NA,NA,TRBV5-1,TRBJ1-3,CASSLEGSGNTIYF,TGCGCCAGCAGCTTGGAAGGCTCTGGAAACACCATATATTTT
TRBD2,NA,TRBV11-2,TRBJ2-1,CASSQTSGSYNEQFF,TGTGCCAGCAGCCAGACTAGCGGCTCCTACAATGAGCAGTTCTTC
NA,once,TRBV5-1,TRBJ1-4,CASSTDRPNEKLFF,TGCGCCAGCAGCACGGACAGACCAAATGAAAAACTGTTTTTT
NA,NA,TRBV10-3,TRBJ2-7,CAISRPGHYEQYF,TGTGCCATCAGTAGGCCGGGGCACTACGAGCAGTACTTC
NA,NA,TRBV5-1,TRBJ2-1,CASGNGWSISYNEQFF,TGCGCCAGCGGCAACGGTTGGTCCATTTCCTACAATGAGCAGTTCTTC
TRBD1,NA,TRBV18,TRBJ2-7,CASSPPGQGEYEQYF,TGTGCCAGCTCACCCCCGGGACAGGGGGAGTACGAGCAGTACTTC
NA,NA,TRBV30,TRBJ1-4,CAWNYPGGVGEKLFF,TGTGCCTGGAACTACCCTGGGGGAGTTGGTGAAAAACTGTTTTTT
NA,NA,TRBV19,TRBJ1-2,CASSNRAGFYGYTF,TGTGCCAGTAGCAACAGGGCAGGGTTCTATGGCTACACCTTC
NA,few,TRBV21-1,TRBJ1-6,CASSKEGCKGDSPLHF,TGTGCCAGCAGCAAAGAGGGATGCAAGGGGGATTCACCCCTCCACTTT
TRBD2,once,TRBV10-3,TRBJ2-7,CATDPGLAKDEQYF,TGTGCCACAGACCCGGGACTAGCGAAGGACGAGCAGTACTTC
NA,NA,TRBV5-4,TRBJ1-1,CASSPGVLNTEAFF,TGTGCCAGCAGTCCAGGGGTACTGAACACTGAAGCTTTCTTT
TRBD1,NA,TRBV7-8,TRBJ1-1,CASSLDRGYEAFF,TGTGCCAGCAGCTTGGACAGGGGATATGAAGCTTTCTTT
NA,NA,TRBV5-8,TRBJ1-5,CASSSDTNQPQHF,TGTGCCAGCAGCTCGGACACAAATCAGCCCCAGCATTTT
NA,NA,TRBV19,TRBJ1-4,CASSGWAATNEKLFF,TGTGCCAGTAGCGGATGGGCAGCAACTAATGAAAAACTGTTTTTT
NA,once,TRBV7-2,TRBJ1-5,CASSGAGTSNQPQHF,TGTGCCAGCAGCGGAGCCGGGACGTCAAATCAGCCCCAGCATTTT